The rows below give T cell receptor beta chains drawn from one sample of a study of T cells after yellow fever vaccination. Using its own MiXCR run on the 5' RACE reads, TCRdb lists one record per CDR3 protein. The table shows about 630,000 distinct CDR3 sequences, with 10% to 15% occurring only once. The sequenced sample was PBMCs, obtained on the day of the yellow fever booster vaccination. The origin of the receptors is a man aged 25-40 years who received the YFV17D yellow fever vaccine. CDR3s include the opening cysteine and the closing phenylalanine or tryptophan. Each record gives: V gene, J gene, clone size, CDR3 protein. The size entry is marked missing in some rows and otherwise reads once, few, many or a size class.

TRBV11-2	TRBJ2-3	-	CASRQLLSTDTQYF
TRBV20-1	TRBJ1-1	few	CSAMDSDNTEAFF
TRBV12-5	TRBJ2-3	few	CASGSGQGGTDTQYF
TRBV5-1	TRBJ1-5	-	CASSWEGGQPQHF
TRBV4-3	TRBJ2-5	many	CASSRGQGREETQYF
TRBV27	TRBJ2-7	few	CASRPSERFPSEQYF
TRBV2	TRBJ2-7	few	CASSAVSYEQYF
TRBV6-1	TRBJ2-1	few	CASETGGHYNEQFF
TRBV15	TRBJ2-2	many	CATLGGTGELFF
TRBV10-3	TRBJ1-5	few	CATKSEADSTQPQHF
TRBV20-1	TRBJ2-1	-	CSATGTSGSNEQFF
TRBV25-1	TRBJ2-5	few	CASSESGMQTQYF
TRBV7-2	TRBJ2-2	few	CASSFLNTGELFF
TRBV7-2	TRBJ2-7	few	CASSLEGGGGYEQYF
TRBV2	TRBJ1-4	-	CASSDRSPGEKLFF
TRBV5-1	TRBJ2-3	-	CASSLRPPGLAASTDTQYF
TRBV7-2	TRBJ2-1	few	CASSLVQTGYEQFF
TRBV5-1	TRBJ2-7	few	CASSFSSPGTGVSSLYEQYF
TRBV29-1	TRBJ2-1	few	CSVEDLGTGNEQFF
TRBV12-3/TRBV12-4	TRBJ2-1	-	CASSLGTSFDEQFF
TRBV12-3/TRBV12-4	TRBJ1-4	many	CASSPTANEKLFF
TRBV6-1	TRBJ2-5	few	CASRPGTAQETQYF
TRBV15	TRBJ2-5	few	CATSDPNQETQYF
TRBV4-2	TRBJ1-5	many	CASSLTGSNQPQHF
TRBV7-8	TRBJ2-1	-	CASSFRTGFHNEQFF
TRBV3-1	TRBJ2-5	many	CASSHGLQGVETQYF
TRBV6-5	TRBJ1-1	few	CASSYSSGSFTEAFF
TRBV5-4	TRBJ2-1	many	CASSSGTYNEQFF
TRBV7-8	TRBJ2-5	few	CASSLALPTHETQYF
TRBV2	TRBJ2-1	few	CASRGGVNNEQFF
TRBV19	TRBJ2-1	-	CASSIGQFPHSDEQFF
TRBV20-1	TRBJ2-4	many	CSALRDIQYF
TRBV29-1	TRBJ2-1	few	CSVKRQGGWDEQFF
TRBV10-3	TRBJ2-7	-	CAISEMRGQPDEQYF
TRBV2	TRBJ2-5	-	CAKGDSIETQYF
TRBV6-2/TRBV6-3	TRBJ1-2	-	CASRTDIYGYTF
TRBV27	TRBJ2-1	-	CASSLGGRLYNEQFF
TRBV19	TRBJ1-5	-	CASRGSNQPQHF
TRBV5-4	TRBJ2-5	few	CASRSGRQETQYF
TRBV4-3	TRBJ2-7	many	CASSPNARGSEQYF
TRBV27	TRBJ1-5	-	CASSLGQGEVGNQPQHF
TRBV18	TRBJ1-1	-	CASSLRSREFTEAFF
TRBV27	TRBJ2-2	-	CASEANGDTGELFF
TRBV27	TRBJ2-1	few	CASSTRLAGGPNEQFF
TRBV3-1	TRBJ1-1	many	CASSQVALGTEAFF
TRBV7-2	TRBJ1-2	few	CASSFPGTGGGYTF
TRBV6-2/TRBV6-3	TRBJ2-1	-	CASSILTNEQFF
TRBV6-2/TRBV6-3	TRBJ1-5	-	CASSYSGNNQPQHF
TRBV6-1	TRBJ2-1	few	CASRKDRWSYNEQFF